The 15 T cell receptor beta chains below come from one sample, sequenced in a study of blood T cell repertoires in COVID-19. The protocol was immunoSEQ multiplex PCR, while the TCRdb copy is restricted to in-frame clones and leaves out a portion. The profile covers over 350,000 clones, with approximately 90% appearing a single time and roughly a tenth taken by the ten largest. The source material was PBMCs or T cells enriched from blood (not recorded which). The receptors were sampled from a woman in her fifties or sixties who had recovered from COVID-19.

This chain links TRBV7-9 with TRBJ2-3; the match to TRBD1 covers 8 bases. V was pared by 3 bases and J by 4 bases, with 3 bases of the junction left unmatched. Germline V gene lookup returns CDR1 SEHNR and CDR2 FQNEAQ (reference sequence). This CDR3 spans 14 amino acids. This CDR3 reads CASSFNRGSDTQYF. The CDR3 coding sequence is TGTGCCAGCAGCTTTAACAGGGGGTCAGATACGCAGTATTTT. Complete variable domain (other parts from reference TRBV7-9 and TRBJ2-3): DTGVSQNPRHKITKRGQNVTFRCDPISEHNRLYWYRQTLGQGPEFLTYFQNEAQLEKSRLLSDRFSAERPKGSFSTLEIQRTEQGDSAMYLCASSFNRGSDTQYFGPGTRLTVL.

This rearrangement joins TRBV29-1 to TRBJ1-1; D gene uncertain. The germline V and J ends were trimmed by 0 bases and 4 bases, with 9 bases remaining between them. Germline V CDR1 and CDR2: SQVTM, ANQGSEA. This CDR3 comprises 13 residues. The CDR3 region has the DNA TGCAGCGTTGAAGATCTCGGGGTCACTGAAGCTTTCTTT. Amino acid sequence: CSVEDLGVTEAFF.

This chain links TRBV18 with TRBJ2-7, with 7 bases that match TRBD1. Germline V lookup: CDR1 KGHSH, CDR2 LQKENI. The CDR3 has 15 residues. Losses at the gene ends were 5 bases for V and 5 bases for J; bases not matched to a gene: 12. The CDR3 nucleotides read TGTGCCAGCTCAGAAAACAGGGGCGCAGTCCACGAGCAGTACTTC. It encodes CASSENRGAVHEQYF. Together with reference TRBV18 and TRBJ2-7, the CDR3 gives the full variable domain: NAGVMQNPRHLVRRRGQEARLRCSPMKGHSHVYWYRQLPEEGLKFMVYLQKENIIDESGMPKERFSAEFPKEGPSILRIQQVVRGDSAAYFCASSENRGAVHEQYFGPGTRLTVT.

V is TRBV6-6 and J is TRBJ1-1, with D perhaps matching TRBD1 (5 bases). V lost 2 bases and J 8 bases, leaving 6 bases between the germline ends. CDR3 length: 11 amino acids. Germline V CDR1 and CDR2: MNHNY, SVGAGI (reference sequence). The CDR3 DNA sequence: TGTGCCAGCAGTTACGCAGGGGAAGCTTTCTTT. Translation gives CASSYAGEAFF.

V gene TRBV5-6 combines with J gene TRBJ1-6; TRBD1 matches 8 bases. CDR3 length: 16 residues. V lost 5 bases, J lost 7 bases, and 11 bases stayed unmatched. CDR1 and CDR2 from the germline V gene are SGHDT and YYEEEE. CDR3 bases: TGTGCCAGCAGTCGGGACAGGCCAAGGGGCAATTCACCCCTCCACTTT. Its translation is CASSRDRPRGNSPLHF.

The CDR3 sequence: CASRERGATNEKLFF. Written as DNA, the CDR3 is TGTGCCAGTAGGGAAAGGGGTGCAACTAATGAAAAACTGTTTTTT. This chain uses TRBV19 with TRBJ1-4, with D perhaps TRBD1 (5 bases). In germline, CDR1 is LNHDA, CDR2 SQIVND (reference sequence). V dropped 6 bases and J dropped 0 bases, with 11 bases sitting between them. The CDR3 is made up of 15 amino acids.

The chain joins TRBV27 to TRBJ1-2; weak D call: TRBD1 (6 bases). Trimming shortened V by 5 bases and J by 8 bases, and 18 bases separated the two germline ends. From germline, CDR1 is MNHEY and CDR2 SMNVEV (reference sequence). The CDR3 is made up of 14 amino acids. CDR3 bases: TGTGCCAGCAGTCCCACCACAGGGAGTTACGGCTACACCTTC. This translates into CASSPTTGSYGYTF.

This clone was detected only once. The rearrangement links TRBV5-4 to TRBJ2-7; TRBD2 matches 7 bases. The CDR3 contains 12 residues. CDR1 is SGHNT and CDR2 is YYREEE in the germline V gene (reference sequence). V lost 4 bases, J lost 6 bases, and 4 bases stayed unmatched. CDR3 nucleotide sequence: TGTGCCAGCAGCGGGGGAGGGTTCGAGCAGTACTTC. Protein sequence: CASSGGGFEQYF. The complete variable domain, with remaining parts taken from reference TRBV5-4 and TRBJ2-7, reads ETGVTQSPTHLIKTRGQQVTLRCSSQSGHNTVSWYQQALGQGPQFIFQYYREEENGRGNFPPRFSGLQFPNYSSELNVNALELDDSALYLCASSGGGFEQYFGPGTRLTVT.

The rearrangement uses TRBV9 and TRBJ2-7; 7 nucleotides align to TRBD1. The ends lost 3 bases at V and 2 bases at J; junction bases unmatched: 8. Germline V CDR1 and CDR2: SGDLS, YYNGEE. The CDR3 covers 15 residues. CDR3 bases: TGTGCCAGCAGCGCCTATACAGGGGCACCCTACGAGCAGTACTTC. It encodes CASSAYTGAPYEQYF.

V usage is TRBV9 and J usage is TRBJ2-3; 7 nucleotides align to TRBD1. The CDR3 runs to 15 residues. CDR1 SGDLS and CDR2 YYNGEE come from the germline V gene. The V segment lost 3 bases and the J segment 4 bases; nucleotides outside the gene matches: 8. The CDR3 DNA follows: TGTGCCAGCAGCGCTGAGACAGGGAATGCAGATACGCAGTATTTT. This codes for CASSAETGNADTQYF.

V usage is TRBV7-3 and J usage is TRBJ1-1, with D maybe TRBD1 (6 bases). The CDR3 loop spans 13 amino acids. Germline V gene sequence: CDR1 SGHTA, CDR2 FQGTGA. V was trimmed by 5 bases and J by 6 bases, leaving 13 bases between them. CDR3 nucleotide sequence: TGTGCCAGCAGCCCCGCAGGGGTCCCTGAAGCTTTCTTT. It specifies CASSPAGVPEAFF. Variable domain in full (rest from reference TRBV7-3 and TRBJ1-1): GAGVSQTPSNKVTEKGKYVELRCDPISGHTALYWYRQSLGQGPEFLIYFQGTGAADDSGLPNDRFFAVRPEGSVSTLKIQRTERGDSAVYLCASSPAGVPEAFFGQGTRLTVV.

Details on this clone: The same CDR3 is also encoded by other DNA sequences in this sample. The chain has TRBV5-6 and TRBJ1-2; 9 bases align to TRBD1. Germline V CDR1 and CDR2: SGHDT, YYEEEE. Losses at the gene ends were 4 bases for V and 6 bases for J; bases not matched to a gene: 4. There are 13 residues in the CDR3. Here the CDR3 reads CASSDTGGNGYTF. CDR3 coding DNA: TGTGCCAGCAGCGACACAGGGGGCAATGGCTACACCTTC.

The V gene is TRBV4-1, the J gene TRBJ1-2; TRBD1 aligns across 10 bases. The CDR3 is 15 amino acids. V was pared by 0 bases and J by 4 bases, with 2 bases of the junction left unmatched. The germline CDR1 and CDR2 sequences are MGHRA and YSYEKL. CDR3 in DNA: TGCGCCAGCAGCCAAGAGGGGACAGGGGCCTATGGCTACACCTTC. Its translation: CASSQEGTGAYGYTF.

This chain links TRBV3-1 (or the pseudogene TRBV3-2) with TRBJ2-1; TRBD2 matches 11 bases. The CDR3 spans 16 residues. V dropped 0 bases and J dropped 9; count of bases not matched to a gene: 7. Germline V gene sequence: CDR1 LGHDT, CDR2 YNNKEL (reference sequence). In DNA, the CDR3 is TGTGCCAGCAGCCAAGACGGGCTAGCGGGGGGTCGTGAGCAGTTCTTC. Translation: CASSQDGLAGGREQFF.

Here the CDR3 DNA reads TGTGCCAGCAGTTTAGGTGGCAGGGTGGACGGAGGCTACACCTTC. Its translation is CASSLGGRVDGGYTF. The chain carries TRBV28 and TRBJ1-2; weak D call: TRBD1 (5 bases). The germline V and J ends were trimmed by 2 bases and 8 bases, with 18 bases remaining between them. This CDR3 spans 15 amino acids. Germline V gene sequence: CDR1 MDHEN, CDR2 SYDVKM.